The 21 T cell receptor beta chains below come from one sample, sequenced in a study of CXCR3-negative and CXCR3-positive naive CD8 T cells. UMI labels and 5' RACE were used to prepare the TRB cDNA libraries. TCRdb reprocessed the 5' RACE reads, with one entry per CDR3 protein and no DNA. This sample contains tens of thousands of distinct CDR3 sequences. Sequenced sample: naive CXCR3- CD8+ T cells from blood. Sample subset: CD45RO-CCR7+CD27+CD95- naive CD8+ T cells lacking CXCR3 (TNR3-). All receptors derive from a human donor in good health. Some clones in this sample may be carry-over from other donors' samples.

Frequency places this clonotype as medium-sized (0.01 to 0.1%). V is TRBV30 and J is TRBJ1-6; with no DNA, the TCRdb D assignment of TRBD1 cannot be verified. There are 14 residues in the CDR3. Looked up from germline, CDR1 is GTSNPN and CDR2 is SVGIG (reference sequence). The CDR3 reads CAWDPGIHNSPLHF.

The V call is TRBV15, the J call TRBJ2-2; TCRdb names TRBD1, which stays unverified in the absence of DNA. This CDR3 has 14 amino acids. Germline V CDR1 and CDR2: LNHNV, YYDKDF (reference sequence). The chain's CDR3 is CATSTGTDTGELFF.

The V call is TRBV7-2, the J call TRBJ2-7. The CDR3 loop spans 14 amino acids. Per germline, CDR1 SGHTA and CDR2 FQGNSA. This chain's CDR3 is CASSLAGGSYEQYF.

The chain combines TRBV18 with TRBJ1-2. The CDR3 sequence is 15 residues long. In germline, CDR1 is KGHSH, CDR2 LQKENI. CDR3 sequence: CASSPPLHSNYGYTF.

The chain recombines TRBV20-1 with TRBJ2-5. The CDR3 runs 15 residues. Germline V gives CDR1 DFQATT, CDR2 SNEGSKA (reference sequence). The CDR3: CSAREGQKNQETQYF.

The CDR3 sequence: CASSLDGELEHF. This rearrangement joins TRBV7-9 to TRBJ2-7. The V gene's germline CDR1 is SEHNR and CDR2 FQNEAQ (reference sequence). The CDR3 runs to 12 residues.

CDR3 loop: CASRNSRSTVYNYGYTF. The gene calls are TRBV12-3 or TRBV12-4 and TRBJ1-2; no DNA is available, so the TRBD1 call from TCRdb remains unchecked. CDR3 size: 17 residues.

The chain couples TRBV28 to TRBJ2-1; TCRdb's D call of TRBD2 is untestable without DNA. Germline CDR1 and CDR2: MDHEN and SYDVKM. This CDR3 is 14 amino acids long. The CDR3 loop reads CASSLTAGGNEQFF.

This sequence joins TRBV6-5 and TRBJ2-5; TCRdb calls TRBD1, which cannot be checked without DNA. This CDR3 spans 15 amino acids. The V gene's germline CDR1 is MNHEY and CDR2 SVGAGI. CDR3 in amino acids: CASRGGSSSRETQYF.

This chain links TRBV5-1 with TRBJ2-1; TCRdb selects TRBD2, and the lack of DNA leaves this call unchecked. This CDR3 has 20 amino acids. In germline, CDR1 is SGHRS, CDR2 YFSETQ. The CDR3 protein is CASSPGGPSYTVSEDNEQFF.

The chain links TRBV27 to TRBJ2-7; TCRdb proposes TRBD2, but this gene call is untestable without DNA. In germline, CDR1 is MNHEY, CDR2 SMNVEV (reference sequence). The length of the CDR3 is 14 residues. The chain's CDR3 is CASGYGIQAYEQYF.

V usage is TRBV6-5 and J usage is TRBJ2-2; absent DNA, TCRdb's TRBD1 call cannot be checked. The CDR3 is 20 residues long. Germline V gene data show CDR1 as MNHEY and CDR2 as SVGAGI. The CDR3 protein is CASSYSLSAGQGWNTGELFF.

Here the CDR3 reads CSVVLQGNTEAFF. The V and J genes are TRBV29-1 and TRBJ1-1; with no DNA, the TCRdb D assignment of TRBD1 cannot be verified. Germline lookup yields CDR1 SQVTM and CDR2 ANQGSEA. This CDR3 region has 13 residues.

The CDR3 loop is CAIGTAQTYEQYF. The J gene is TRBJ2-7, the V gene TRBV27; TCRdb gives TRBD1 as the D gene, but with no DNA this cannot be confirmed. The CDR3 is made up of 13 amino acids. The germline gives CDR1 MNHEY, CDR2 SMNVEV (reference sequence).

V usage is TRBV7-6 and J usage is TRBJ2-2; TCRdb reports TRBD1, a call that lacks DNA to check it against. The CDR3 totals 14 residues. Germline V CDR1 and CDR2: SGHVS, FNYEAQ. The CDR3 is CASSTGQGLGELFF.

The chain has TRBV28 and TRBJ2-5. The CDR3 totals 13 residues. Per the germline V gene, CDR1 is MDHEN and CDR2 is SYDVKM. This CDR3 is CASSYAEQETQYF.

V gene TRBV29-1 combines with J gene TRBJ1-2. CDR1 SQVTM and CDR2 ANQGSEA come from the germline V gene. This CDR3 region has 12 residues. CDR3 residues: CSVGTADYGYTF.

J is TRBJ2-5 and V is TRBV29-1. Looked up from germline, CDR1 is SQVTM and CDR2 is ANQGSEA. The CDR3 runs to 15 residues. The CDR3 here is CSVEGVPYLGETQYF.

The CDR3 loop reads CASSDFTGMTEAFF. The chain is built from TRBV10-2 and TRBJ1-1; TCRdb's D gene call, TRBD1, goes unchecked for lack of DNA. Germline assignment: CDR1 WSHSY and CDR2 SAAADI. This CDR3 is 14 amino acids long.

CDR3: CASSPAAAAAAFF. V gene TRBV6-6 combines with J gene TRBJ1-1. The CDR3 has 13 amino acids. Germline V gene lookup returns CDR1 MNHNY and CDR2 SVGAGI (reference sequence).

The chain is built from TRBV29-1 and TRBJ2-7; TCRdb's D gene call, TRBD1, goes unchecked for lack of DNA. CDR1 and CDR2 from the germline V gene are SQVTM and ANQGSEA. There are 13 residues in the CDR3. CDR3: CSVTGTGSVEQYF.